A single T cell receptor (beta chain) is shown here with its context. A much larger clone is a single base away; this may be a read error. Germline values: CDR1 DFQATT, CDR2 SNEGSKA (reference sequence). V was pared by 7 bases and J by 10 bases, with 17 bases between. The CDR3 runs to 12 residues. The record originates from a study of regulatory T cells in long-lasting Graves disease. iRepertoire HTBI primers and Arm-PCR of CDR3 regions built TCR beta libraries. MiXCR, applied by TCRdb to the multiplex PCR reads, yields one record per CDR3 protein. This sample has about 350,000 distinct CDR3 sequences, with 16% found just once. Time point in this sample: newly diagnosed GD, antithyroid drugs for less than 3 months. PBMC-derived RNA was used for the TCR library. These same records also appear under a second study, on T cells in Graves' hyperthyroidism and ophthalmopathy. That source reports: Uncontrolled infection, other autoimmune disease, pregnancy or lactation disqualified patients from enrolment.

The source is a man in his forties with Graves disease. The sequencing here drew on peripheral blood mononuclear cells (PBMCs), taken at new diagnosis, from a patient treated with antithyroid drugs. The chain is built from TRBV20-1 and TRBJ2-1; perhaps TRBD2 as D (7 bases). CDR3 sequence: CSGKRGGREQFF. DNA of the CDR3: TGCAGTGGGAAAAGGGGGGGCCGGGAGCAGTTCTTC.